The clone carrying this TCR beta chain has just one count. This specimen comes from a study of blood T cell repertoires in COVID-19. Study context: The analysed material was cDNA or gDNA that came from T cells, B-cell-depleted T cells, or PBMCs.

The CDR3 loop spans 16 amino acids. With 5 bases clipped from V and 3 bases from J, the junction kept 10 bases outside the gene matches. CDR1 and CDR2 (germline): SEHNR, FQNEAQ (reference sequence). Original handling: Cell counts per sample came from amplifying reference gene primers. Produced via immunoSEQ multiplex PCR; TCRdb's table is partial and in-frame only. V, J and clone size reflect that table, while D and trimming were determined from the DNA. The data show roughly 100,000 clones, with 60% to 85% seen just once and roughly 6.2% held by the top ten. The V and J genes are TRBV7-9 and TRBJ2-3; 8 positions agree with TRBD2. The sequencing sample was made of peripheral blood. The clonotype was recovered from a man at least 80 years old with COVID-19, enrolled during active disease. The chain's CDR3 is CASSPTGGAWTDTQYF. The CDR3 DNA sequence: TGTGCCAGCAGCCCTACCGGGGGGGCGTGGACAGATACGCAGTATTTT. Full variable domain (outside the CDR3, taken from reference TRBV7-9 and TRBJ2-3): DTGVSQNPRHKITKRGQNVTFRCDPISEHNRLYWYRQTLGQGPEFLTYFQNEAQLEKSRLLSDRFSAERPKGSFSTLEIQRTEQGDSAMYLCASSPTGGAWTDTQYFGPGTRLTVL.